Given below is one T cell receptor (beta chain) in context. Its antigen remains unidentified. Different DNA sequences within this sample yield the same CDR3. The entry originates in a study of siplizumab effects on memory and regulatory T cells. Study-wide results and caveats: Memory T cells appeared less diverse than naive cells, which seemed to contribute substantially to alloresponse. Proliferating Tregs in siplizumab cultures were never verified as suppressive. Of the proliferating CD4+ or CD8+ clones, roughly 75-96% lacked a naive or memory phenotype that could be assigned.

This CDR3 contains 16 residues. Germline values: CDR1 SGHTA, CDR2 FQGNSA. The V and J ends lost 2 bases and 5 bases, in that order; junction bases with no gene match: 9. Assays examined approximately 99,000 TCR templates per sample. The assay was immunoSEQ multiplex PCR, and TCRdb's table has in-frame clones only and misses some. The sample lists about 100,000 clones, 92% occurring once. The sequenced sample was Tregs sorted from blood. The rearrangement joins TRBV7-2 to TRBJ2-3, with 8 nucleotides matching TRBD2. This receptor was identified in a human donor in good health. CDR3 sequence reads: CASSLRGAGGRDTQYF. For the CDR3, the DNA is TGTGCCAGCAGCTTACGGGGTGCGGGAGGTAGAGATACGCAGTATTTT.